This T cell receptor (beta chain) came from a study of blood T cell repertoires in COVID-19. As for the study in general: Italy, Spain and the United States were the sources of the convalescent and acute COVID-19 samples. T cells, B-cell-depleted T cells, or PBMCs provided the cDNA or gDNA that served as material.

Germline V gene lookup returns CDR1 MRHNA and CDR2 SNTAGT. J gave up 0 bases and V 10 bases, and 9 bases lay outside the gene matches. CDR3 length: 14 residues. Source study methods: Amplification with reference gene primers provided the estimates of nucleated cell counts. Using immunoSEQ multiplex PCR, the repertoire was profiled, and TCRdb retains in-frame clones only, with some absent. V and J calls plus clone size are reproduced from that table; the DNA served to infer D and trimming. The table records 130,000 or so clones, approximately 80% of them present only once. The source is a woman aged 55 to 70 with acute or convalescent COVID-19. Material: peripheral blood. The rearrangement joins TRBV6-4 to TRBJ2-7; the match to TRBD1 covers 7 bases. CDR3 bases: TGTGCCACCCCGGGACAGCTACGCTCCTACGAGCAGTACGTC. It translates to CATPGQLRSYEQYV.